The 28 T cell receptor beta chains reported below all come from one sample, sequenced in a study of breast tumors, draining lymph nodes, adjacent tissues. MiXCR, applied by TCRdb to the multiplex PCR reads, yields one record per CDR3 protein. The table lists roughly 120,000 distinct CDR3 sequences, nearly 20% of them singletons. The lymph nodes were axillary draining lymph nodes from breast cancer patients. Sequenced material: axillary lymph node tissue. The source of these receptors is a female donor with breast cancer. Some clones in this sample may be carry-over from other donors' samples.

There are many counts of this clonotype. The CDR3, as DNA: TGCAGTGCTCAGGCCGGGACAGGCCCAAATCAGCCCCAGCATTTT. Translated, it gives CSAQAGTGPNQPQHF. This chain uses TRBV20-1 with TRBJ1-5, with 8 bases aligning to TRBD1. The germline V gene has CDR1 DFQATT and CDR2 SNEGSKA (reference sequence). The CDR3 sequence is 15 residues long. With V trimmed by 5 bases and J by 4 bases, 10 bases remained unmatched.

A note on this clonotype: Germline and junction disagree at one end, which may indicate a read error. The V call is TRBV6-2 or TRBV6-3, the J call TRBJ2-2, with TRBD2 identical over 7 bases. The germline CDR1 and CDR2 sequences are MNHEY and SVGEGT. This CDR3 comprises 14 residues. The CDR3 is CASKWGGTTGGLFF. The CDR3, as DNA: TGTGCCAGCAAGTGGGGGGGGACCACCGGGGGGCTGTTTTTT.

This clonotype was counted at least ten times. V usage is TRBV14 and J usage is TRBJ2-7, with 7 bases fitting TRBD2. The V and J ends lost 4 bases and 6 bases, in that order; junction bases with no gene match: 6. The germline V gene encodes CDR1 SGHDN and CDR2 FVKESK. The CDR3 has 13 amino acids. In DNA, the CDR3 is TGTGCCAGCAGCCGTACCCCGGGAGGCGAGCAGTACTTC. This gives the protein CASSRTPGGEQYF.

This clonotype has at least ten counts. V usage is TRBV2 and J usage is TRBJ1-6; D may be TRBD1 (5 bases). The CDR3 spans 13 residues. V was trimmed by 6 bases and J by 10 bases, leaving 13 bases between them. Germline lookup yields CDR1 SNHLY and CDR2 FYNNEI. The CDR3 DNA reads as TGTGCCAGCAGGGGGCAGGTGGGATCACCCCTCCACTTT. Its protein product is CASRGQVGSPLHF.

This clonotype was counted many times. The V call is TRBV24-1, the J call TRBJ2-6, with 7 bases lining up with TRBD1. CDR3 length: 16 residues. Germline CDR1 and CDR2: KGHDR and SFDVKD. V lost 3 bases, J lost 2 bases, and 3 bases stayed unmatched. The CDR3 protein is CATSDPGTAGANVLTF. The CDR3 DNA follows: TGTGCCACCAGTGATCCCGGGACAGCTGGGGCCAACGTCCTGACTTTC.

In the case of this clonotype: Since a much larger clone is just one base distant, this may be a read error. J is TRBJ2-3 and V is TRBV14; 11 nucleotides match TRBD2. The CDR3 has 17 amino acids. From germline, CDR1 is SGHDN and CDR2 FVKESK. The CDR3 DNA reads TGTGCCGGCAGCCAACTAGCGGGGGCCTCTAGCACAGATACGCAGTATTTT. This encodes CAGSQLAGASSTDTQYF.

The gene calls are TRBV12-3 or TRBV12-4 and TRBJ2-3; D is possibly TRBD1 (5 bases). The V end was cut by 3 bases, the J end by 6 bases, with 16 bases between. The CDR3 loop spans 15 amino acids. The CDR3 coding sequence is TGTGCCAGCAGTTTGTTAGGGGCGGACATGGATACGCAGTATTTT. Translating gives CASSLLGADMDTQYF.

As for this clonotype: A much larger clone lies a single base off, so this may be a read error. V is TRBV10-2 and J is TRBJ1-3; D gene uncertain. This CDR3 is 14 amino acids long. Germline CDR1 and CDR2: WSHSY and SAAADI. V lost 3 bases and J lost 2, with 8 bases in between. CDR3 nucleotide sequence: TGCGCCAGCAGTGACGTCCTCACTGGAAACACCATATATTTT. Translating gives CASSDVLTGNTIYF.

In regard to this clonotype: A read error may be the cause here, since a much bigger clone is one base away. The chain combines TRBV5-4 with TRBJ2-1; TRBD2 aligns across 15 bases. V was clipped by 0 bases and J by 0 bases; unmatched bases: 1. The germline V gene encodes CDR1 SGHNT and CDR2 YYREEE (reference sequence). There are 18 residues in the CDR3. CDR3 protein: CASSLGTSGRGSYNEQFF. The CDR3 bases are TGTGCCAGCAGCTTGGGGACTAGCGGGAGGGGCTCCTACAATGAGCAGTTCTTC.

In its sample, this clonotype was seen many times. CDR3 DNA sequence: TGTGCCAGCAGCTTCACTAGTGGGGAGACCCAGTACTTC. Protein sequence: CASSFTSGETQYF. The rearrangement joins TRBV11-2 to TRBJ2-5; tentatively, D is TRBD2 (5 bases). Germline loops: CDR1 SGHAT, CDR2 FQNNGV. CDR3 size: 13 residues. The V end was cut by 3 bases, the J end by 5 bases, with 10 bases between. The variable domain in full, completed from reference TRBV11-2 and TRBJ2-5, reads EAGVAQSPRYKIIEKRQSVAFWCNPISGHATLYWYQQILGQGPKLLIQFQNNGVVDDSQLPKDRFSAERLKGVDSTLKIQPAKLEDSAVYLCASSFTSGETQYFGPGTRLLVL.

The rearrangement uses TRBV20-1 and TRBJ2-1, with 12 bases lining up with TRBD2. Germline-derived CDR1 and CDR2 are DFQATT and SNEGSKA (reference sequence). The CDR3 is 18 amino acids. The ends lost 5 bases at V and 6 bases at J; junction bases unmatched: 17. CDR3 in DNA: TGCAGTGCTTCCAGCGCGACTAGCGGGAGTGGCAGGTTCAATGAGCAGTTCTTC. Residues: CSASSATSGSGRFNEQFF.

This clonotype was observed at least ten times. Here the CDR3 DNA reads TGCAGTGCTCCCGGGACAGGGGGAATTGAGCAGTTCTTC. It specifies CSAPGTGGIEQFF. The chain carries TRBV20-1 and TRBJ2-1; TRBD1 aligns across 11 bases. Trimming removed 5 bases from V and 9 bases from J; junction bases left unmatched: 6. The CDR3 is 13 residues long. CDR1 is DFQATT and CDR2 is SNEGSKA in the germline V gene (reference sequence).

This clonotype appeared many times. The CDR3 DNA is TGTGCCAGCAGCCTCGGGTTAGCGGAAACAGATACGCAGTATTTT. Protein product: CASSLGLAETDTQYF. The rearrangement uses TRBV7-3 and TRBJ2-3; possible D gene TRBD2, 6 bases. This CDR3 spans 15 amino acids. Germline V gives CDR1 SGHTA, CDR2 FQGTGA. The V end was cut by 5 bases, the J end by 3 bases, with 15 bases between.

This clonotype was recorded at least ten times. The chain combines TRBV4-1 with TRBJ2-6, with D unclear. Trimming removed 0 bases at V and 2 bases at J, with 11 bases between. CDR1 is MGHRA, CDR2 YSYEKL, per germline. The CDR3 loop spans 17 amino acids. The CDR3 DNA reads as TGCGCCAGCAGCCAAGATCAGGCGCGTACTGGGGCCAACGTCCTGACTTTC. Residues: CASSQDQARTGANVLTF.

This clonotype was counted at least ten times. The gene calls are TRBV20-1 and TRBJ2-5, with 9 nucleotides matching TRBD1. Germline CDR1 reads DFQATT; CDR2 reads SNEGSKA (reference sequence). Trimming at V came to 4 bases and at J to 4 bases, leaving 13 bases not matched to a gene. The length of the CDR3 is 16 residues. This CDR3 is CSAITLRDRVRETQYF. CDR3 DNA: TGCAGTGCTATCACGTTACGGGACAGGGTGAGAGAGACCCAGTACTTC.

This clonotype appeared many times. CDR3 loop: CAISESRQDTQYF. DNA for the CDR3: TGTGCCATCAGTGAGTCGCGACAGGATACGCAGTATTTT. The chain has TRBV10-3 and TRBJ2-3; tentatively, D is TRBD1 (5 bases). From germline, CDR1 is ENHRY and CDR2 SYGVKD. Trimming shortened V by 0 bases and J by 6 bases, and 7 bases separated the two germline ends. This CDR3 has 13 residues.

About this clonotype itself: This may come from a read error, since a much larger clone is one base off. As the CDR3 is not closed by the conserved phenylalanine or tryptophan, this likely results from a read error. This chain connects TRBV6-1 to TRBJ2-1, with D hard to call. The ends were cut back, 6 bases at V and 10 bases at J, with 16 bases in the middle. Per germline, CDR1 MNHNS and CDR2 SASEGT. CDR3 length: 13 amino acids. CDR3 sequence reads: CASSSPITAEQFL. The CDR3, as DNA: TGTGCCAGCAGCTCCCCAATTACAGCGGAGCAGTTCCTC.

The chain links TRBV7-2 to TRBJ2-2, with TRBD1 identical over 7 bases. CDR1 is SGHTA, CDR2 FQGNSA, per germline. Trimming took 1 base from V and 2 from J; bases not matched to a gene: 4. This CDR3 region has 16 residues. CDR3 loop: CASSLEWDRNTGELFF. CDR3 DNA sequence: TGTGCCAGCAGCTTAGAATGGGACAGAAACACCGGGGAGCTGTTTTTT.

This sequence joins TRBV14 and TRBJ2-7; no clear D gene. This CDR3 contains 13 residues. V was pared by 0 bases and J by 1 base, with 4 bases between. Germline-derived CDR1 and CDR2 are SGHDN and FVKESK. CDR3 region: CASSQDRSYEQYF. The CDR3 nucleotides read TGTGCCAGCAGCCAAGATCGTTCCTACGAGCAGTACTTC.

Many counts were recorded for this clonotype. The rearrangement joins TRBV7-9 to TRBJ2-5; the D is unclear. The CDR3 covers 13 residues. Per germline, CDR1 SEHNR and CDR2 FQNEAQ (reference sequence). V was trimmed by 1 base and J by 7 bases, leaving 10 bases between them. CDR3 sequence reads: CASSLETLGTQYF. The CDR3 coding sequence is TGTGCCAGCAGCTTAGAGACTTTGGGGACCCAGTACTTC.

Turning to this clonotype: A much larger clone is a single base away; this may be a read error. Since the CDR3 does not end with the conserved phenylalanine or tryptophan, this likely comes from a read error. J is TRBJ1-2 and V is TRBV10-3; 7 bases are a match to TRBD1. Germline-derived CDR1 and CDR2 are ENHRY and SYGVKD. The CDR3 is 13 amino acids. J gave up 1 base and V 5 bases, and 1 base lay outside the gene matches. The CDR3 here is CAISQGGNYGYTL. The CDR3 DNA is TGTGCCATCAGTCAGGGGGGTAACTATGGCTACACCCTC.

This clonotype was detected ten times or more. In DNA, the CDR3 is TGTGCCAGCAGCGTAGAGGCAGGCAATTCACCCCTCCACTTT. It codes for CASSVEAGNSPLHF. The genes are TRBV9 and TRBJ1-6; no clear D. This CDR3 comprises 14 residues. V lost 0 bases and J 7 bases, leaving 8 bases between the germline ends. Germline V gene data show CDR1 as SGDLS and CDR2 as YYNGEE.

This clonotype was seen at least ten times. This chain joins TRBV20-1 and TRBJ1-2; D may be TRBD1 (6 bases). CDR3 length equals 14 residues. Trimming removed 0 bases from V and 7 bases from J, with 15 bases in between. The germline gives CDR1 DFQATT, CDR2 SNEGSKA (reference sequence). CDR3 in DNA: TGCAGTGCTAGAGATCGGGGGGCAGGAGGTGGCTACACCTTC. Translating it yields CSARDRGAGGGYTF.

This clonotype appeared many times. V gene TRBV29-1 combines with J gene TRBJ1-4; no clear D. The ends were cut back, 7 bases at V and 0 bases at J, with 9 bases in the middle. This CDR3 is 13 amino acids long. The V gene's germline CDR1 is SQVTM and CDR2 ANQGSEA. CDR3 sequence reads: CSALYPTNEKLFF. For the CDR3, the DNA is TGCAGCGCCCTTTATCCAACTAATGAAAAACTGTTTTTT.

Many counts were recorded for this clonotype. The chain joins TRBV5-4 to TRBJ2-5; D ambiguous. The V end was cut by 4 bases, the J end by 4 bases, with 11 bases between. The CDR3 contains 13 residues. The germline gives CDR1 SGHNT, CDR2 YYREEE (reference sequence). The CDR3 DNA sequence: TGTGCCAGCAGCCTTAACGGAGTAGAGACCCAGTACTTC. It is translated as CASSLNGVETQYF.

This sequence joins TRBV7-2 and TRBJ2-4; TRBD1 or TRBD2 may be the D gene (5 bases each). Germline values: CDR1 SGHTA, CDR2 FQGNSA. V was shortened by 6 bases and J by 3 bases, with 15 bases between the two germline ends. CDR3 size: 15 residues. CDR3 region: CASRLGTEGKNIQYF. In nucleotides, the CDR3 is TGTGCCAGCAGACTCGGGACCGAGGGCAAAAACATTCAGTACTTC.

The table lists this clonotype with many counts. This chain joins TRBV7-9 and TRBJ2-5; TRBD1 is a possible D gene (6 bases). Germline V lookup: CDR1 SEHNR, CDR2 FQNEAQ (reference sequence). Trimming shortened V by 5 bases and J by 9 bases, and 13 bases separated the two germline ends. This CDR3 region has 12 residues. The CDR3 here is CASSPGTWAQYF. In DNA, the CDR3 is TGTGCCAGCAGCCCTGGGACATGGGCCCAGTACTTC.

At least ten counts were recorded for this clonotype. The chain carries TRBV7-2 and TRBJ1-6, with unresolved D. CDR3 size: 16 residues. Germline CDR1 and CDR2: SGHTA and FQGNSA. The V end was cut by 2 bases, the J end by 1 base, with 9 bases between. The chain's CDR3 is CASSLKAASYNSPLHF. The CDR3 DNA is TGTGCCAGCAGCTTAAAGGCAGCTTCCTATAATTCACCCCTCCACTTT.